A selection of T cell receptor beta chains follows, all from one sample in a study of cytomegalovirus exposure and HLA in healthy donors. Profiling relied on immunoSEQ multiplex PCR, and the TCRdb table lists in-frame clones only, not all of them. This table holds 110,000 or so clones, 77% found once. Sequenced: PBMCs. The receptors stem from a man aged 50-60 years in good health and CMV-seropositive. CDR3s include the opening cysteine and the closing phenylalanine or tryptophan.

>TRBV4-1
CASSQQGERQPQHF
>TRBV5-1
CASSTRTGLSTDTQYF
>TRBV5-4
CASSSQGAGANVLTF
>TRBV27
CASSLEGRLGEQYF
>TRBV5-5
CASSQSTSVRWNEQFF
>TRBV2
CASSGDSHGQFF
>TRBV29-1
CSSTRGGEQYF
>TRBV19
CASSSGLTYEQYF
>TRBV2
CATSGVDQETQYF
>TRBV21-1
CASEQSRGTSLAEAFF